This record covers a single T cell receptor (beta chain). Its antigen remains unknown. It was with 60 Vbeta and 13 Jbeta primers that the PCR ran. Authors' data handling: There were tens of millions of unique TCR beta chains by a later count, and about 12 million of them were shared. Method: immunoSEQ multiplex PCR; TCRdb's copy keeps in-frame clones and lacks some. V and J calls and clone size are copied from that table; D and trimming were computed from the DNA. The sample has a few hundred thousand clones, roughly 91% seen once; the top ten hold around 1.7%. This sample is drawn from a study of cytomegalovirus exposure and HLA in healthy donors. Study context: Prior work identified 100 million to 130 million unique TCR beta sequences in 150 million to 200 million T cells. Broader study findings: According to a later analysis, donors in an Asian-associated ancestry cluster reportedly had fewer N-insertions than the roughly 670-donor mean.

V gave up 6 bases and J gave up 7 bases; unmatched junction bases: 8. The CDR3 covers 13 residues. The germline V gene encodes CDR1 MNHNS and CDR2 SASEGT. The sample comprised PBMCs. The TCR was taken from a girl aged 2-10 years in good health and CMV-seronegative. The rearrangement joins TRBV6-1 to TRBJ1-2, with TRBD1 matching over 7 bases. The CDR3 sequence: CASSPDRVRGYTF. The CDR3 bases are TGTGCCAGCAGCCCCGACAGGGTTCGTGGCTACACCTTC.